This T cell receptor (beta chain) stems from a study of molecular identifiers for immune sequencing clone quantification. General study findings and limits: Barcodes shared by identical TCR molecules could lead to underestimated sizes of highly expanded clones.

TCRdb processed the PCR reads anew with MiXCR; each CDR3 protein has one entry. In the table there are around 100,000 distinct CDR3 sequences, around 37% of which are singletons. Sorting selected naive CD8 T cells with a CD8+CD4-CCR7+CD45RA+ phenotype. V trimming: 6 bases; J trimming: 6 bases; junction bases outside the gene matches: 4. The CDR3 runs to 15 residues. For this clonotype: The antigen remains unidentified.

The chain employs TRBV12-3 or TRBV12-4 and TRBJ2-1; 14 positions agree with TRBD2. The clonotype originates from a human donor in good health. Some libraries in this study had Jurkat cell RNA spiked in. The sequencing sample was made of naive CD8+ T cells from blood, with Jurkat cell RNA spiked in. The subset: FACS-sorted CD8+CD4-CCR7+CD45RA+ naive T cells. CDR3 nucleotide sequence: TGTGCCAGCAGACGGACTAGCGGGAGGCCCAATGAGCAGTTCTTC. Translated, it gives CASRRTSGRPNEQFF.